This is a list of T cell receptor beta chains from one sample in a study of blood T cell repertoires in COVID-19. Assay used: immunoSEQ multiplex PCR; TCRdb lists only in-frame clones, some missing. Here the sample spans fewer than 250,000 clones, more than 75% being singletons. Source material: PBMCs or T cells enriched from blood (not recorded which). All receptors come from a woman aged 45-65 years with acute COVID-19. The CDR3 runs from the conserved cysteine through the conserved F or W. The order of the fields is J gene, D gene, clone size, V gene, CDR3 protein, CDR3 DNA. D genes are given only for firm matches. Only part of the rows carry a size: once, few, many, or a class if the clone is expanded.

j_call: TRBJ2-5
d_call: TRBD1
clone_size: -
v_call: TRBV18
cdr3_aa: CASSRGQGPSETQYF
cdr3_nt: TGTGCCAGCTCACGGGGACAGGGCCCCTCGGAGACCCAGTACTTC

j_call: TRBJ1-1
d_call: -
clone_size: once
v_call: TRBV5-1
cdr3_aa: CASSTTPTEAFF
cdr3_nt: TGCGCCAGCAGCACTACCCCCACTGAAGCTTTCTTT

j_call: TRBJ1-1
d_call: -
clone_size: -
v_call: TRBV5-1
cdr3_aa: CASSSGRGMNTEAFF
cdr3_nt: TGCGCCAGCAGCTCCGGCAGGGGAATGAACACTGAAGCTTTCTTT

j_call: TRBJ1-5
d_call: -
clone_size: -
v_call: TRBV14
cdr3_aa: CASSPGGGANQPQHF
cdr3_nt: TGTGCCAGCAGCCCAGGCGGGGGGGCCAATCAGCCCCAGCATTTT

j_call: TRBJ1-2
d_call: -
clone_size: -
v_call: TRBV6-5
cdr3_aa: CASRQDYYGYTF
cdr3_nt: TGTGCCAGCCGGCAGGACTACTATGGCTACACCTTC

j_call: TRBJ2-5
d_call: TRBD1
clone_size: -
v_call: TRBV7-9
cdr3_aa: CASSLQGAGETQYF
cdr3_nt: TGTGCCAGCAGCTTACAGGGGGCTGGGGAGACCCAGTACTTC

j_call: TRBJ1-5
d_call: -
clone_size: -
v_call: TRBV6-2/TRBV6-3
cdr3_aa: CASSYSNGQQPQHF
cdr3_nt: TGTGCCAGCAGTTACTCGAATGGTCAGCAGCCCCAGCATTTT

j_call: TRBJ1-2
d_call: -
clone_size: -
v_call: TRBV28
cdr3_aa: CASSPSGEGYTF
cdr3_nt: TGTGCCAGCAGCCCCAGCGGAGAAGGCTACACCTTC

j_call: TRBJ2-5
d_call: -
clone_size: -
v_call: TRBV12-3/TRBV12-4
cdr3_aa: CASSPQETQYF
cdr3_nt: TGTGCCAGCAGTCCGCAAGAGACCCAGTACTTC

j_call: TRBJ2-1
d_call: -
clone_size: once
v_call: TRBV9
cdr3_aa: CASSVVGAKYNEQFF
cdr3_nt: TGTGCCAGCAGCGTAGTGGGGGCCAAATACAATGAGCAGTTCTTC

j_call: TRBJ2-1
d_call: -
clone_size: -
v_call: TRBV7-9
cdr3_aa: CASSLVQYNEQFF
cdr3_nt: TGTGCCAGCAGCTTAGTACAATACAATGAGCAGTTCTTC

j_call: TRBJ1-5
d_call: TRBD1
clone_size: -
v_call: TRBV28
cdr3_aa: CAVGGQFSNQPQHF
cdr3_nt: TGTGCCGTCGGGGGACAGTTTAGCAATCAGCCCCAGCATTTT

j_call: TRBJ1-1
d_call: -
clone_size: -
v_call: TRBV19
cdr3_aa: CASSITVNTEAFF
cdr3_nt: TGTGCCAGTAGTATCACGGTTAACACTGAAGCTTTCTTT

j_call: TRBJ1-1
d_call: -
clone_size: -
v_call: TRBV7-2
cdr3_aa: CASSSFGKEAFF
cdr3_nt: TGTGCCAGCAGCTCGTTCGGGAAAGAAGCTTTCTTT

j_call: TRBJ2-5
d_call: TRBD2
clone_size: -
v_call: TRBV4-2
cdr3_aa: CASSQQLAGAQETQYF
cdr3_nt: TGTGCCAGCAGCCAACAACTAGCGGGGGCCCAAGAGACCCAGTACTTC

j_call: TRBJ1-1
d_call: -
clone_size: once
v_call: TRBV25-1
cdr3_aa: CASSMTGPKNTEAFF
cdr3_nt: TGTGCCAGCAGTATGACAGGCCCAAAGAACACTGAAGCTTTCTTT

j_call: TRBJ1-2
d_call: TRBD1
clone_size: few
v_call: TRBV28
cdr3_aa: CASRQGAGYTF
cdr3_nt: TGTGCCAGCCGACAGGGGGCGGGCTACACCTTC

j_call: TRBJ1-6
d_call: TRBD1
clone_size: -
v_call: TRBV6-4
cdr3_aa: CASKGQGPNSPLHF
cdr3_nt: TGTGCCAGCAAAGGACAGGGGCCCAATTCACCCCTCCACTTT

j_call: TRBJ1-5
d_call: -
clone_size: few
v_call: TRBV1
cdr3_aa: CTSSQDASGNQPQHF
cdr3_nt: TGCACCAGCAGCCAAGACGCCAGCGGCAATCAGCCCCAGCATTTT

j_call: TRBJ1-6
d_call: -
clone_size: -
v_call: TRBV2
cdr3_aa: CASIDTVNSPLHF
cdr3_nt: TGTGCCAGCATTGACACAGTTAATTCACCCCTCCACTTT

j_call: TRBJ2-5
d_call: -
clone_size: -
v_call: TRBV11-2
cdr3_aa: CASSLVRRLETQYF
cdr3_nt: TGTGCCAGCAGCTTAGTTCGGCGGTTAGAGACCCAGTACTTC

j_call: TRBJ1-5
d_call: -
clone_size: -
v_call: TRBV18
cdr3_aa: CASSPNNQPQHF
cdr3_nt: TGTGCCAGCTCACCCAACAATCAGCCCCAGCATTTT

j_call: TRBJ2-5
d_call: -
clone_size: few
v_call: TRBV19
cdr3_aa: CASSIGRFGLVGETQYF
cdr3_nt: TGTGCCAGTAGTATAGGACGGTTTGGCCTAGTGGGAGAGACCCAGTACTTC

j_call: TRBJ1-5
d_call: TRBD1
clone_size: -
v_call: TRBV19
cdr3_aa: CASSDRGRDQPQHF
cdr3_nt: TGTGCCAGTAGCGACAGGGGGAGGGATCAGCCCCAGCATTTT

j_call: TRBJ2-5
d_call: -
clone_size: few
v_call: TRBV18
cdr3_aa: CASSAEETQYF
cdr3_nt: TGTGCCAGCTCTGCGGAGGAGACCCAGTACTTC

j_call: TRBJ2-2
d_call: TRBD1
clone_size: -
v_call: TRBV5-1
cdr3_aa: CASRDRVTLNTGELFF
cdr3_nt: TGCGCCAGCAGGGACAGGGTGACCCTGAACACCGGGGAGCTGTTTTTT

j_call: TRBJ2-3
d_call: -
clone_size: -
v_call: TRBV9
cdr3_aa: CASSSWDTTDTQYF
cdr3_nt: TGTGCCAGCAGCTCCTGGGACACTACAGATACGCAGTATTTT

j_call: TRBJ2-1
d_call: TRBD1
clone_size: few
v_call: TRBV6-2/TRBV6-3
cdr3_aa: CASSSYGTVYNEQFF
cdr3_nt: TGTGCCAGCAGTTCATACGGGACAGTGTACAATGAGCAGTTCTTC

j_call: TRBJ1-1
d_call: -
clone_size: few
v_call: TRBV12-3/TRBV12-4
cdr3_aa: CASSGPQGSEAFF
cdr3_nt: TGTGCCAGCAGCGGACCACAGGGTTCTGAAGCTTTCTTT

j_call: TRBJ1-4
d_call: TRBD1
clone_size: -
v_call: TRBV7-9
cdr3_aa: CASSLGDRDEKLFF
cdr3_nt: TGTGCCAGCAGCTTAGGGGACAGGGATGAAAAACTGTTTTTT

j_call: TRBJ1-5
d_call: TRBD1
clone_size: -
v_call: TRBV7-2
cdr3_aa: CASSRNRDRRSNQPQHF
cdr3_nt: TGTGCCAGCAGCAGAAACCGGGACAGGAGGAGCAATCAGCCCCAGCATTTT

j_call: TRBJ2-3
d_call: TRBD2
clone_size: few
v_call: TRBV7-9
cdr3_aa: CASSDGLAGGTDTQYF
cdr3_nt: TGTGCCAGCAGCGACGGACTAGCGGGGGGGACAGATACGCAGTATTTT

j_call: TRBJ2-1
d_call: TRBD1
clone_size: -
v_call: TRBV18
cdr3_aa: CASSPGTGGQNEQFF
cdr3_nt: TGTGCCAGCTCCCCCGGGACAGGGGGGCAAAATGAGCAGTTCTTC

j_call: TRBJ1-2
d_call: -
clone_size: -
v_call: TRBV29-1
cdr3_aa: CSASTGSSNYGYTF
cdr3_nt: TGCAGCGCCTCTACAGGGAGTTCTAACTATGGCTACACCTTC

j_call: TRBJ1-2
d_call: -
clone_size: -
v_call: TRBV14
cdr3_aa: CASSRAQGVLDNYGYTF
cdr3_nt: TGTGCCAGCAGCCGAGCTCAGGGCGTATTGGATAACTATGGCTACACCTTC

j_call: TRBJ1-4
d_call: -
clone_size: -
v_call: TRBV10-1
cdr3_aa: CASSDSGFATNEKLFF
cdr3_nt: TGCGCCAGCAGTGACTCAGGGTTCGCAACTAATGAAAAACTGTTTTTT

j_call: TRBJ1-3
d_call: TRBD1
clone_size: -
v_call: TRBV28
cdr3_aa: CASKTGAGNTIYF
cdr3_nt: TGTGCCAGCAAGACAGGGGCTGGAAACACCATATATTTT

j_call: TRBJ1-5
d_call: -
clone_size: -
v_call: TRBV28
cdr3_aa: CASSSAGNSNQPQHF
cdr3_nt: TGTGCCAGCAGCTCGGCCGGGAATAGCAATCAGCCCCAGCATTTT

j_call: TRBJ1-3
d_call: -
clone_size: few
v_call: TRBV30
cdr3_aa: CAWRTRSRNTIYF
cdr3_nt: TGTGCCTGGAGGACAAGGTCCCGAAACACCATATATTTT

j_call: TRBJ1-3
d_call: -
clone_size: once
v_call: TRBV6-4
cdr3_aa: CASSHHWGGKGDTIYF
cdr3_nt: TGTGCCAGCAGTCACCACTGGGGGGGGAAGGGAGACACCATATATTTT

j_call: TRBJ1-1
d_call: TRBD1
clone_size: -
v_call: TRBV5-1
cdr3_aa: CASSPQGGNTEAFF
cdr3_nt: TGCGCCAGCAGCCCTCAGGGGGGGAACACTGAAGCTTTCTTT

j_call: TRBJ1-1
d_call: -
clone_size: -
v_call: TRBV28
cdr3_aa: CASSLRSLAFF
cdr3_nt: TGTGCCAGCAGTTTACGGTCATTGGCTTTCTTT

j_call: TRBJ1-6
d_call: -
clone_size: -
v_call: TRBV27
cdr3_aa: CASREDNSPLHF
cdr3_nt: TGTGCCAGCAGGGAGGATAATTCACCCCTCCACTTT

j_call: TRBJ1-3
d_call: -
clone_size: -
v_call: TRBV7-9
cdr3_aa: CASSGRDSGNTIYF
cdr3_nt: TGTGCCAGCAGTGGACGGGACTCTGGAAACACCATATATTTT

j_call: TRBJ1-1
d_call: -
clone_size: -
v_call: TRBV7-2
cdr3_aa: CASSPSGYEAFF
cdr3_nt: TGTGCCAGCAGCCCGTCGGGGTATGAAGCTTTCTTT

j_call: TRBJ1-3
d_call: -
clone_size: -
v_call: TRBV3-1/TRBV3-2
cdr3_aa: CASSPVSGSGNTIYF
cdr3_nt: TGTGCCAGCAGCCCTGTCTCGGGTTCTGGAAACACCATATATTTT

j_call: TRBJ2-3
d_call: TRBD2
clone_size: -
v_call: TRBV10-3
cdr3_aa: CAISEFRGGRPDTQYF
cdr3_nt: TGTGCCATCAGTGAGTTTCGGGGGGGCCGCCCAGATACGCAGTATTTT

j_call: TRBJ1-2
d_call: -
clone_size: -
v_call: TRBV4-2
cdr3_aa: CASSQEEGSYGYTF
cdr3_nt: TGTGCCAGCAGCCAAGAGGAGGGGTCCTATGGCTACACCTTC

j_call: TRBJ1-1
d_call: -
clone_size: -
v_call: TRBV7-9
cdr3_aa: CASSQSLGSTEAFF
cdr3_nt: TGTGCCAGCAGCCAAAGCCTAGGATCCACTGAAGCTTTCTTT

j_call: TRBJ1-4
d_call: -
clone_size: -
v_call: TRBV7-6
cdr3_aa: CASSLVVNGATNEKLFF
cdr3_nt: TGTGCCAGCAGCTTAGTAGTGAATGGAGCAACTAATGAAAAACTGTTTTTT

j_call: TRBJ2-3
d_call: -
clone_size: -
v_call: TRBV19
cdr3_aa: CATVDSDPSTDTQYF
cdr3_nt: TGTGCCACCGTAGACAGCGACCCTTCCACAGATACGCAGTATTTT

j_call: TRBJ2-5
d_call: TRBD1
clone_size: once
v_call: TRBV24-1
cdr3_aa: CATSDPGTGAQETQYF
cdr3_nt: TGTGCCACCAGTGACCCCGGGACAGGGGCCCAAGAGACCCAGTACTTC

j_call: TRBJ2-4
d_call: TRBD2
clone_size: -
v_call: TRBV4-1
cdr3_aa: CASSQGPLQRGGRRAKNIQYF
cdr3_nt: TGCGCCAGCAGCCAAGGCCCCTTACAGCGGGGGGGCCGGAGAGCCAAAAACATTCAGTACTTC

j_call: TRBJ1-2
d_call: TRBD1
clone_size: few
v_call: TRBV19
cdr3_aa: CASSLTGGGDGYTF
cdr3_nt: TGTGCCAGTAGTCTAACAGGGGGCGGCGATGGCTACACCTTC

j_call: TRBJ2-3
d_call: -
clone_size: -
v_call: TRBV14
cdr3_aa: CASSSQTIGNTQYF
cdr3_nt: TGTGCCAGCAGCTCACAGACTATAGGAAATACGCAGTATTTT

j_call: TRBJ1-1
d_call: -
clone_size: -
v_call: TRBV5-1
cdr3_aa: CASSSRYLQDLNTEAFF
cdr3_nt: TGCGCCAGCAGCTCCCGATACCTACAGGATTTGAACACTGAAGCTTTCTTT